Below, 23 T cell receptor beta chains from the same sample are listed, as sequenced in a study of cytomegalovirus exposure and HLA in healthy donors. Use of 60 Vbeta and 13 Jbeta primers characterized the PCR. Profiled with immunoSEQ multiplex PCR; TCRdb holds only in-frame clones, not every one. This table holds about 150,000 clones, roughly 62% found once. Material: PBMCs. The source is a man aged 55 to 69 in good health and CMV-seronegative.

This clone appeared a single time. The chain employs TRBV11-3 and TRBJ2-5; TRBD1 might be the D (5 bases). V was cut by 5 bases and J by 5 bases, with 12 bases left in between. The germline V gene encodes CDR1 SGHNT and CDR2 YENEEA. The CDR3 contains 13 residues. The CDR3 protein is CASSTDSRETQYF. In nucleotides, the CDR3 is TGTGCCAGCAGCACAGACAGTCGCGAGACCCAGTACTTC.

This clone was recorded only once. The V call is TRBV5-1, the J call TRBJ2-5; 8 bases map to TRBD2. The V gene end was trimmed by 4 bases and the J gene end by 3 bases; junction bases not matched to a gene: 8. The CDR3 totals 15 residues. Germline values: CDR1 SGHRS, CDR2 YFSETQ. CDR3 DNA: TGCGCCAGCAGCCCCAGCGGGAGCCCGGAAGAGACCCAGTACTTC. The encoded protein is CASSPSGSPEETQYF.

The gene calls are TRBV5-1 and TRBJ1-1; D not certain. CDR3 size: 13 residues. CDR1 SGHRS and CDR2 YFSETQ come from the germline V gene. V shed 0 bases and J shed 14 bases, with 17 bases lying between them. CDR3 nucleotides: TGCGCCAGCAGCTTGGCCTCGAGGATTGGGTCCTTCTTT. Translated, it gives CASSLASRIGSFF.

The rearrangement uses TRBV19 and TRBJ2-3; 8 nucleotides match TRBD2. The CDR3 has 14 amino acids. Germline loops: CDR1 LNHDA, CDR2 SQIVND (reference sequence). V gave up 10 bases and J gave up 3 bases; unmatched junction bases: 9. The CDR3 loop is CATGGAGETDTQYF. In nucleotides, the CDR3 is TGTGCCACCGGAGGAGCGGGGGAAACAGATACGCAGTATTTT.

Concerning this clone: One junction end does not reproduce the germline sequence, and a read error may be involved. The chain links TRBV7-2 to TRBJ2-5, with 12 bases identical to TRBD2. The J call may be in error: the DNA end matches TRBJ2-7 better. The CDR3 loop spans 14 amino acids. CDR1 is SGHTA and CDR2 is FQGNSA in the germline V gene. CDR3 loop: CASSLAGGPGEQYF. The DNA for the CDR3 is TGTGCCAGCAGCCTAGCGGGAGGGCCGGGCGAGCAGTACTTC.

This clone has just a few counts. The chain combines TRBV7-3 with TRBJ1-1; 9 bases agree with TRBD1. Germline-derived CDR1 and CDR2 are SGHTA and FQGTGA. The CDR3 is 14 amino acids. Unmatched junction bases numbered 3, after V lost 5 bases and J lost 2 bases. This CDR3 is CASSAGQGNTEAFF. The CDR3 DNA reads TGTGCCAGCAGCGCGGGACAGGGCAACACTGAAGCTTTCTTT.

This clone has more than one count but fewer than ten. This rearrangement joins TRBV9 to TRBJ1-3; tentative D call: TRBD1 (5 bases). There are 18 residues in the CDR3. Trimming stripped 0 bases from V and 0 bases from J, with 16 bases between. CDR1 SGDLS and CDR2 YYNGEE come from the germline V gene. CDR3 nucleotide sequence: TGTGCCAGCAGCGTAGCCCTCATGACAGTAACCTCTGGAAACACCATATATTTT. Protein sequence: CASSVALMTVTSGNTIYF. Looking up the rest from reference TRBV9 and TRBJ1-3 gives the full variable domain: DSGVTQTPKHLITATGQRVTLRCSPRSGDLSVYWYQQSLDQGLQFLIQYYNGEERAKGNILERFSAQQFPDLHSELNLSSLELGDSALYFCASSVALMTVTSGNTIYFGEGSWLTVV.

The genes are TRBV29-1 and TRBJ2-3; possibly TRBD2 for D (6 bases). The CDR3 spans 13 residues. Germline lookup yields CDR1 SQVTM and CDR2 ANQGSEA. V was shortened by 5 bases and J by 4 bases, with 13 bases between the two germline ends. CDR3: CSVSRGRSDTQYF. In DNA, the CDR3 is TGCAGCGTTTCTCGGGGGAGATCAGATACGCAGTATTTT.

The chain has TRBV27 and TRBJ2-7; 10 bases agree with TRBD1. The CDR3 loop spans 18 amino acids. V shed 5 bases, J shed 5 bases, and the junction held 18 bases outside the gene matches. Germline CDR1 MNHEY, CDR2 SMNVEV (reference sequence). CDR3 in DNA: TGTGCCAGCAGTCCCCTAACCGGGACAGGGGACGGAAATCACGAGCAGTACTTC. This gives the protein CASSPLTGTGDGNHEQYF.

This clone was counted a single time. V usage is TRBV19 and J usage is TRBJ2-5, with a possible D match to TRBD2 (6 bases). Germline V gene lookup returns CDR1 LNHDA and CDR2 SQIVND (reference sequence). The CDR3 sequence is 14 residues long. The V end lost 3 bases, the J end lost 4 bases, and 12 bases lay between the germline ends. The CDR3: CASSMGGRGETQYF. CDR3 bases: TGTGCCAGTAGTATGGGGGGAAGGGGAGAGACCCAGTACTTC.

This clone was counted only a few times. The chain uses TRBV18 and TRBJ2-2; maybe TRBD2 (6 bases). Trimming took off 4 bases at V and 3 bases at J, with 9 bases between the two ends. CDR1 is KGHSH, CDR2 LQKENI, per germline. This CDR3 spans 14 amino acids. CDR3 nucleotide sequence: TGTGCCAGCTCACGAGGGGACTACACCGGGGAGCTGTTTTTT. This translates into CASSRGDYTGELFF.

The chain recombines TRBV12-5 with TRBJ2-4; tentatively, D is TRBD1 (5 bases). CDR3 size: 10 residues. Germline V lookup: CDR1 LGHNT, CDR2 FRNRAP. The CDR3: CALQENIQYF. The CDR3 DNA reads TGTGCCTTACAGGAGAACATTCAGTACTTC.

The chain couples TRBV20-1 to TRBJ2-1; TRBD2 matches at 7 bases. V lost 7 bases, J lost 6 bases, and 3 bases stayed unmatched. Germline V gene sequence: CDR1 DFQATT, CDR2 SNEGSKA (reference sequence). CDR3 length equals 11 residues. The CDR3 region is CSGAGANEQFF. CDR3 nucleotides: TGCAGTGGGGCGGGAGCCAATGAGCAGTTCTTC.

V gene TRBV7-2 combines with J gene TRBJ2-7, with TRBD2 matching over 11 bases. Germline trimming cut 1 base from V and 0 bases from J; bases unmatched to any gene: 8. This CDR3 has 18 residues. Germline V CDR1 and CDR2: SGHTA, FQGNSA. The DNA for the CDR3 is TGTGCCAGCAGCTTAGACGGGACTAGCGGAGACTTCTCCTACGAGCAGTACTTC. This encodes CASSLDGTSGDFSYEQYF.

This rearrangement joins TRBV7-2 to TRBJ2-5, with D perhaps TRBD1 (6 bases). The CDR3 is 13 amino acids. The germline gives CDR1 SGHTA, CDR2 FQGNSA. Trimming shortened V by 3 bases and J by 5 bases, and 10 bases separated the two germline ends. The CDR3 region has the DNA TGTGCCAGCAGCTTTGACAGGTCGGAGACCCAGTACTTC. Translation: CASSFDRSETQYF. Looking up the rest from reference TRBV7-2 and TRBJ2-5 gives the full variable domain: GAGVSQSPSNKVTEKGKDVELRCDPISGHTALYWYRQSLGQGLEFLIYFQGNSAPDKSGLPSDRFSAERTGGSVSTLTIQRTQQEDSAVYLCASSFDRSETQYFGPGTRLLVL.

This chain uses TRBV7-6 with TRBJ1-1, with 7 bases identical to TRBD1. This CDR3 contains 13 residues. After removal of 5 bases from V and 1 base from J, the junction contained 1 base not matched to a gene. Germline V gives CDR1 SGHVS, CDR2 FNYEAQ. CDR3 coding DNA: TGTGCCAGCAGCCGGGACAGGAACACTGAAGCTTTCTTT. Protein product: CASSRDRNTEAFF. Drawing the rest from reference TRBV7-6 and TRBJ1-1, the complete variable domain is GAGVSQSPRYKVTKRGQDVALRCDPISGHVSLYWYRQALGQGPEFLTYFNYEAQQDKSGLPNDRFSAERPEGSISTLTIQRTEQRDSAMYRCASSRDRNTEAFFGQGTRLTVV.

J is TRBJ1-1 and V is TRBV6-1; the D gene is possibly TRBD1 (5 bases). From germline, CDR1 is MNHNS and CDR2 SASEGT. The CDR3 is made up of 15 amino acids. The V end was cut by 6 bases, the J end by 4 bases, with 18 bases between. CDR3 DNA sequence: TGTGCCAGCAGCGGACCGTGGGGGGAGGGCACTGAAGCTTTCTTT. Protein product: CASSGPWGEGTEAFF.

This chain uses TRBV28 with TRBJ1-3; D remains ambiguous. Germline CDR1 is MDHEN and CDR2 is SYDVKM. The CDR3 has 16 residues. V dropped 2 bases and J dropped 0 bases, with 11 bases sitting between them. CDR3 sequence: CASSLGRVHSGNTIYF. CDR3 bases: TGTGCCAGCAGTTTAGGCCGGGTTCACTCTGGAAACACCATATATTTT.

This chain joins TRBV6-1 and TRBJ2-3; 7 positions agree with TRBD2. Per the germline V gene, CDR1 is MNHNS and CDR2 is SASEGT. This CDR3 comprises 15 residues. Trimming removed 10 bases from V and 3 bases from J; junction bases left unmatched: 13. DNA of the CDR3: TGTGCCATTCTAGCGGCCCCCCTCCTTACAGATACGCAGTATTTT. It yields the protein CAILAAPLLTDTQYF.

J is TRBJ2-7 and V is TRBV2; 11 bases agree with TRBD1. Germline V CDR1 and CDR2: SNHLY, FYNNEI. J gave up 5 bases and V 7 bases, and 7 bases lay outside the gene matches. This CDR3 has 14 amino acids. The CDR3 loop is CASNGGQGAHEQYF. The DNA for the CDR3 is TGTGCCAGCAACGGCGGACAGGGGGCCCACGAGCAGTACTTC.

This clone was detected only once. V is TRBV30 and J is TRBJ2-7, with unresolved D. The CDR3 contains 13 residues. The V gene's germline CDR1 is GTSNPN and CDR2 SVGIG (reference sequence). Trimming took 0 bases from V and 5 from J, leaving 11 bases between them. CDR3 protein: CAWSVPAVDEQYF. The CDR3 nucleotides are TGTGCCTGGAGTGTCCCGGCGGTCGACGAGCAGTACTTC. Supplemented by reference TRBV30 and TRBJ2-7, the full variable domain reads SQTIHQWPATLVQPVGSPLSLECTVEGTSNPNLYWYRQAAGRGLQLLFYSVGIGQISSEVPQNLSASRPQDRQFILSSKKLLLSDSGFYLCAWSVPAVDEQYFGPGTRLTVT.

The V call is TRBV11-3, the J call TRBJ2-7; D is ambiguous. Germline V lookup: CDR1 SGHNT, CDR2 YENEEA. CDR3 length: 15 amino acids. The V and J ends lost 1 base and 7 bases respectively, with 17 bases between them. This CDR3 is CASSLGATVGLEQYF. The CDR3 region has the DNA TGTGCCAGCAGCTTAGGGGCAACGGTTGGTTTGGAGCAGTACTTC.

The gene calls are TRBV5-1 and TRBJ2-1, with TRBD2 matching over 11 bases. Germline CDR1 reads SGHRS; CDR2 reads YFSETQ. The CDR3 covers 17 residues. With V trimmed by 4 bases and J by 7 bases, 13 bases remained unmatched. The CDR3: CASSTSSLAGVENEQFF. Here the CDR3 DNA reads TGCGCCAGCAGCACTTCCTCACTAGCGGGAGTTGAGAATGAGCAGTTCTTC.